This T cell receptor beta chain was observed in a study of blood T cell repertoires in COVID-19. Study context: COVID-19 samples, acute and convalescent, were from the United States, Italy and Spain. The cDNA or gDNA used as material had been derived from T cells, B-cell-depleted T cells, or PBMCs.

This CDR3 comprises 14 residues. Trimming removed 2 bases at V and 2 bases at J, with 9 bases between. Per the germline V gene, CDR1 is KGHSH and CDR2 is LQKENI. Authors' data handling: Nucleated cell number was recorded as an estimate derived from reference gene primer amplification. The repertoire was sequenced with immunoSEQ multiplex PCR; TCRdb's copy has only in-frame clones and lacks some. V, J and clone size were drawn from that table, and D and trimming were deduced from the DNA. The sample consists of around 130,000 clones, roughly four fifths of them appearing once. The chain employs TRBV18 and TRBJ1-1; the D is unclear. The sequence came from a human donor in a cohort sampled during active COVID-19. The sequencing input was peripheral blood. CDR3 DNA: TGTGCCAGCTCACCAACGGGGATAAACACTGAAGCTTTCTTT. It codes for CASSPTGINTEAFF. Supplemented by reference TRBV18 and TRBJ1-1, the full variable domain reads NAGVMQNPRHLVRRRGQEARLRCSPMKGHSHVYWYRQLPEEGLKFMVYLQKENIIDESGMPKERFSAEFPKEGPSILRIQQVVRGDSAAYFCASSPTGINTEAFFGQGTRLTVV.